These T cell receptor beta chains were read from a single sample in a study of T cells in Graves' hyperthyroidism and ophthalmopathy. TCRdb re-called the multiplex PCR reads with MiXCR, one entry per CDR3 protein. Of approximately 690,000 distinct CDR3 sequences in the sample, roughly 20% were seen once. Input material: blood. The receptors come from a man aged 25 to 40 with Graves' ophthalmopathy. Each CDR3 is given with its conserved first and last residue. D genes are given only for firm matches. Rows give clone size only sometimes, using once, few, many, or a class for an expanded clone.

j_call d_call v_call clone_size cdr3_aa cdr3_nt
TRBJ1-3 - TRBV5-1 - CASSLAGAGYTIYF TGCGCCAGCAGCTTGGCAGGGGCTGGGTACACCATATATTTT
TRBJ1-6 - TRBV20-1 few CSASDVQSSYNSPLHF TGCAGTGCTAGTGATGTCCAAAGCTCCTATAATTCACCCCTCCACTTT
TRBJ2-7 - TRBV6-1 once CASSEAADRLEQYF TGTGCCAGCAGTGAAGCGGCCGACCGCTTGGAGCAGTACTTC
TRBJ2-1 TRBD2 TRBV15 few CATSPVGLAGDREQFF TGTGCCACCAGCCCCGTTGGGTTAGCGGGAGACAGGGAGCAGTTCTTC
TRBJ2-7 - TRBV28 few CAGHQRSGRSYEQYF TGTGCCGGGCACCAAAGATCGGGCAGGAGCTACGAGCAGTACTTC
TRBJ2-1 TRBD2 TRBV28 many CASTSGSGSGNEQFF TGTGCCAGCACCTCGGGTAGCGGGAGCGGCAATGAGCAGTTCTTC
TRBJ2-7 - TRBV7-2 - CASSLVLGSTYEQYF TGTGCCAGCAGCTTAGTTCTAGGCAGCACCTACGAGCAGTACTTC
TRBJ1-6 TRBD1 TRBV7-9 few CASSHGQGASPLHF TGTGCCAGCAGCCACGGACAGGGGGCTTCACCCCTCCACTTT
TRBJ2-1 - TRBV11-2 - CASSLLALEQFF TGTGCCAGCAGCTTACTAGCGCTTGAGCAGTTCTTC
TRBJ2-6 - TRBV5-1 - CASSRTDSGANVLTF TGCGCCAGCAGCCGGACGGACTCTGGGGCCAACGTCCTGACTTTC
TRBJ2-1 TRBD2 TRBV5-6 - CASSLGSAGAAEQFF TGTGCCAGCAGCTTGGGTTCAGCGGGAGCGGCTGAGCAGTTCTTC
TRBJ2-5 - TRBV11-2 many CASSLARGEAETQYF TGTGCCAGCAGCTTAGCACGGGGCGAGGCGGAGACCCAGTACTTC
TRBJ2-3 TRBD2 TRBV12-3/TRBV12-4 many CASSSTLAGEFTDTQYF TGTGCCAGCAGCTCCACTTTAGCGGGAGAATTCACAGATACGCAGTATTTT
TRBJ2-7 - TRBV6-1 - CASNWEAWGSYEQYF TGTGCCAGCAACTGGGAAGCCTGGGGGTCCTACGAGCAGTACTTC
TRBJ2-2 TRBD2 TRBV9 - CASSARSRAGEGGELFF TGTGCCAGCAGCGCACGGTCAAGGGCGGGAGAGGGCGGGGAGCTGTTTTTT
TRBJ2-7 - TRBV28 many CASSRDLGYDEQYF TGTGCCAGCAGTCGCGATCTCGGTTACGACGAGCAGTACTTC
TRBJ1-4 TRBD1 TRBV18 many CASSPPGQLNEKLFF TGTGCCAGCTCACCTCCGGGACAGCTTAATGAAAAACTGTTTTTT
TRBJ1-1 TRBD1 TRBV30 many CAWDAGTAMNTEAFF TGTGCCTGGGATGCCGGGACAGCAATGAACACTGAAGCTTTCTTT
TRBJ1-6 - TRBV6-1 - CASRSTVYNSPLHF TGTGCCAGCAGATCGACAGTCTATAATTCACCCCTCCACTTT
TRBJ2-3 - TRBV20-1 - CSAGSGPGLDTQYF TGCAGTGCCGGGAGCGGGCCCGGTTTGGATACGCAGTATTTT
TRBJ2-4 - TRBV28 few CASSLSRGGKNIQYF TGTGCCAGCAGTTTATCCAGGGGAGGCAAAAACATTCAGTACTTC
TRBJ1-2 - TRBV6-1 once CASSSLAGGGGYTF TGTGCCAGCAGCTCCCTAGCGGGGGGCGGAGGCTACACCTTC
TRBJ2-1 TRBD2 TRBV7-9 - CASSSREGGANEQFF TGTGCCAGCAGCTCCCGGGAGGGTGGGGCCAATGAGCAGTTCTTC
TRBJ2-2 - TRBV5-1 - CASRSGTITGELFF TGCGCCAGCAGGTCCGGGACAATAACCGGGGAGCTGTTTTTT
TRBJ2-1 TRBD1 TRBV3-1 - CASSQGQGLEQFF TGTGCCAGCAGCCAAGGACAGGGCCTTGAGCAGTTCTTC
TRBJ1-3 - TRBV9 many CASSPGNTIYF TGTGCCAGCAGTCCAGGAAACACCATATATTTT
TRBJ2-7 TRBD2 TRBV4-1 - CASSQQAGASYEQYF TGCGCCAGCAGCCAACAAGCGGGAGCATCCTACGAGCAGTACTTC
TRBJ1-5 TRBD1 TRBV28 many CASSLQTGANQPQHF TGTGCCAGCAGTTTGCAGACAGGGGCCAATCAGCCCCAGCATTTT
TRBJ2-1 TRBD2 TRBV6-1 - CASSEGGAGGLDEQFF TGTGCCAGCAGTGAAGGCGGAGCGGGAGGGCTGGATGAGCAGTTCTTC
TRBJ1-2 - TRBV18 many CASSPEDSYGYTF TGTGCCAGCTCACCAGAGGACAGCTATGGCTACACCTTC
TRBJ1-3 - TRBV6-1 - CASSSGRIYSGNTIYF TGTGCCAGCAGTTCCGGACGGATTTACTCTGGAAACACCATATATTTT
TRBJ2-3 TRBD1 TRBV28 few CASSLYGTGSDTQYF TGTGCCAGCAGTTTATACGGGACAGGGTCAGATACGCAGTATTTT
TRBJ2-1 - TRBV7-9 many CASSLAASNEQFF TGTGCCAGCAGCTTAGCCGCCAGCAATGAGCAGTTCTTC
TRBJ2-7 TRBD1 TRBV12-3/TRBV12-4 - CASSQPGQGHEQYF TGTGCCAGCAGCCAACCGGGACAGGGCCACGAGCAGTACTTC
TRBJ2-5 TRBD2 TRBV18 - CASSLGLAGGTETQYF TGTGCCAGCTCCCTAGGACTAGCGGGAGGTACGGAGACCCAGTACTTC
TRBJ1-1 - TRBV3-1 many CASSQGGAEAFF TGTGCCAGCAGCCAAGGGGGAGCTGAAGCTTTCTTT
TRBJ1-1 TRBD1 TRBV18 - CASSLSGTGLSTEAFF TGTGCCAGCTCACTTTCCGGGACAGGGTTAAGCACTGAAGCTTTCTTT
TRBJ1-5 - TRBV6-2/TRBV6-3 many CASSYPGTNQPQHF TGTGCCAGCAGTTACCCCGGGACTAATCAGCCCCAGCATTTT
TRBJ2-7 - TRBV3-1 - CASSLKHQGEQYF TGTGCCAGCAGCCTCAAGCACCAGGGCGAGCAGTACTTC